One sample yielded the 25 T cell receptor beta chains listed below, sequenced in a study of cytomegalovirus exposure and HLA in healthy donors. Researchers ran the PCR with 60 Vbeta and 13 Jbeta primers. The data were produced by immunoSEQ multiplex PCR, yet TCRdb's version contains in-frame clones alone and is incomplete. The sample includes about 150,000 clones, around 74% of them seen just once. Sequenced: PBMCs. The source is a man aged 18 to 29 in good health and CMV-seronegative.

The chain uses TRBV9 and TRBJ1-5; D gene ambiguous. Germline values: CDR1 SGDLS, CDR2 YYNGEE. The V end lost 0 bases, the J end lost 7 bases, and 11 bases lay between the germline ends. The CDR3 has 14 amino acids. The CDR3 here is CASSVGAGEQPQHF. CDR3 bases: TGTGCCAGCAGCGTAGGAGCTGGGGAGCAGCCCCAGCATTTT.

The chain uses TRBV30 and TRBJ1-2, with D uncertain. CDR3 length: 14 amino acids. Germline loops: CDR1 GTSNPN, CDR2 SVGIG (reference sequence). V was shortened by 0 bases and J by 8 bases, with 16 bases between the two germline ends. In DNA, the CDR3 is TGTGCCTGGAGTGTACCCCCTCGGACTGGGGGCTACACCTTC. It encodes CAWSVPPRTGGYTF.

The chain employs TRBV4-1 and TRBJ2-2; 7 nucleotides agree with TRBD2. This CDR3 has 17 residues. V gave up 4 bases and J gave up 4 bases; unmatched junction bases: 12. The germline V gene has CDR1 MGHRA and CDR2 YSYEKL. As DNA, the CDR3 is TGCGCCAGCAGCCCCTTGGGGGGAGGGCCCGGCACCGGGGAGCTGTTTTTT. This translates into CASSPLGGGPGTGELFF.

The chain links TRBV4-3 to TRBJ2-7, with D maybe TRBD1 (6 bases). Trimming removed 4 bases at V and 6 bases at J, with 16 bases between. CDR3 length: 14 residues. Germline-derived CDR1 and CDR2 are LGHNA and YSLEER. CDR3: CASSPSPSGAEQYF. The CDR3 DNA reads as TGCGCCAGCAGCCCAAGTCCCTCAGGGGCCGAGCAGTACTTC.

The CDR3 reads CASSLQGQEPYEQYF. The CDR3 DNA follows: TGTGCCAGCAGTTTGCAGGGACAAGAGCCCTACGAGCAGTACTTC. The chain couples TRBV2 to TRBJ2-7; possibly TRBD1 for D (6 bases). The CDR3 extends over 15 amino acids. CDR1 and CDR2 (germline): SNHLY, FYNNEI. V lost 5 bases, J lost 2 bases, and 16 bases lay in between.

CDR3 loop: CASSWGLGGEQFF. CDR3 DNA sequence: TGCGCCAGCAGCTGGGGGCTAGGGGGTGAGCAGTTCTTC. The chain carries TRBV5-1 and TRBJ2-1, with a weak D call TRBD1 (6 bases). V lost 3 bases, J lost 9 bases, and 13 bases lay in between. This CDR3 is 13 amino acids long. Per the germline V gene, CDR1 is SGHRS and CDR2 is YFSETQ.

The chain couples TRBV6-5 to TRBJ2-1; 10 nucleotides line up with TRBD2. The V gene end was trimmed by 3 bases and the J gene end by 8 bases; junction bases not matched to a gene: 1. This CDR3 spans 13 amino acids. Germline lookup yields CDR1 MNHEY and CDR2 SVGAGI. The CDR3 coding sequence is TGTGCCAGCAGTTATCTAGCGGGGGATGAGCAGTTCTTC. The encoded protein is CASSYLAGDEQFF.

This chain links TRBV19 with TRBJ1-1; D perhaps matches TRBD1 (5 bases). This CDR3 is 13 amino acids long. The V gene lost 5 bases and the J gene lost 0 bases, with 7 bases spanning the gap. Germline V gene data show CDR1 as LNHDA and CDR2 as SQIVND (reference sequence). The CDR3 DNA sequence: TGTGCCAGTAGTGACAGCTTGAACACTGAAGCTTTCTTT. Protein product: CASSDSLNTEAFF. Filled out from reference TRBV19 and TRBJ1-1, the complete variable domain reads DGGITQSPKYLFRKEGQNVTLSCEQNLNHDAMYWYRQDPGQGLRLIYYSQIVNDFQKGDIAEGYSVSREKKESFPLTVTSAQKNPTAFYLCASSDSLNTEAFFGQGTRLTVV.

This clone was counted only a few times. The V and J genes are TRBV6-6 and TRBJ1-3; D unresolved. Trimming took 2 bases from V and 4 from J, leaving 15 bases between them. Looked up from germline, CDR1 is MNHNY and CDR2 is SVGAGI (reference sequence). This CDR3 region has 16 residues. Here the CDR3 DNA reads TGTGCCAGCAGTTACGGTGGTCGAGAACTGGGAAACACCATATATTTT. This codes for CASSYGGRELGNTIYF.

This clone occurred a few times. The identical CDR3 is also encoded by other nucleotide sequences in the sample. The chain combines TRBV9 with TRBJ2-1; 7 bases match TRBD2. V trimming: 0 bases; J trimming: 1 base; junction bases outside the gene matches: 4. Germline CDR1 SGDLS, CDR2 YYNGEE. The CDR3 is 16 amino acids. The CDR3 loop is CASSVGAGVSYNEQFF. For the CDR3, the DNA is TGTGCCAGCAGCGTAGGGGCGGGGGTATCCTACAATGAGCAGTTCTTC.

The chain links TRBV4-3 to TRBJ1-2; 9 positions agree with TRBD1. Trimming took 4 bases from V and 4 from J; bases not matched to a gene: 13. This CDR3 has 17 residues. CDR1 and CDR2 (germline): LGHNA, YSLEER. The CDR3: CASSPEGDRALFYGYTF. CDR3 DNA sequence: TGCGCCAGCAGCCCGGAAGGGGACAGGGCCCTTTTCTATGGCTACACCTTC.

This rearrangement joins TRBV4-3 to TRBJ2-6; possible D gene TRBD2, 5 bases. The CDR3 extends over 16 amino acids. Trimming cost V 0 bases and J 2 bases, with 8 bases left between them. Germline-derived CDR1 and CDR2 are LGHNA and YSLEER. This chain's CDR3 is CASSQERGTGANVLTF. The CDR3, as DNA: TGCGCCAGCAGCCAAGAACGAGGGACTGGGGCCAACGTCCTGACTTTC.

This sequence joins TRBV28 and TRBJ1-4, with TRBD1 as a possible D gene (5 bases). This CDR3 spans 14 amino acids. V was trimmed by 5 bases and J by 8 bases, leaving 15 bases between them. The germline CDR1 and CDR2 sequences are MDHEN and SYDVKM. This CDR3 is CASSESNGGEKLFF. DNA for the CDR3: TGTGCCAGCAGTGAGTCTAACGGGGGAGAAAAACTGTTTTTT.

CDR3 region: CAISGGGASGRGKQQFF. The CDR3, as DNA: TGTGCCATCAGCGGGGGAGGCGCTAGCGGGAGGGGAAAGCAGCAGTTCTTC. The rearrangement joins TRBV10-3 to TRBJ2-1, with 12 bases matching TRBD2. The CDR3 extends over 17 amino acids. V shed 6 bases and J 11 bases; nucleotides not matched to a gene: 17. Germline CDR1 ENHRY, CDR2 SYGVKD.

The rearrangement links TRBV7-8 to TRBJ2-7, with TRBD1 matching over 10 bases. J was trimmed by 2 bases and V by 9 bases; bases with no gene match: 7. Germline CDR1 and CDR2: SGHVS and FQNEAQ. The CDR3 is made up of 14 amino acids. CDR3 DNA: TGTGCCAGTAAGACCGGGACAGGGGCCTACGAGCAGTACTTC. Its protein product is CASKTGTGAYEQYF.

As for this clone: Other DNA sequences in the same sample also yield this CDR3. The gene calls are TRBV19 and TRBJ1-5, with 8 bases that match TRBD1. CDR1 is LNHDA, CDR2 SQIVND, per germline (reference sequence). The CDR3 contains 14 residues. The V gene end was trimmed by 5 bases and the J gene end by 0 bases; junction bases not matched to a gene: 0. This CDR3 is CASSGQGSNQPQHF. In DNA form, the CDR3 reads TGTGCCAGTAGTGGACAGGGTAGCAATCAGCCCCAGCATTTT.

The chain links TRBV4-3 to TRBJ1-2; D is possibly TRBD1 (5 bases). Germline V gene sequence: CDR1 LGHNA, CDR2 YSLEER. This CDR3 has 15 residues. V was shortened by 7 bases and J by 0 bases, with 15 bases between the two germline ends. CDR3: CASNPGGGANYGYTF. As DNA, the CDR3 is TGCGCCAGCAACCCAGGCGGAGGGGCTAACTATGGCTACACCTTC.

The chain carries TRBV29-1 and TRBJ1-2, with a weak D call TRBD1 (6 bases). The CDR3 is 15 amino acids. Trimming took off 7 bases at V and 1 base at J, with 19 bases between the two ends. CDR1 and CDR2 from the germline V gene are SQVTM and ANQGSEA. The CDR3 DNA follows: TGCAGCGCTCTCTACAGGGCTAAGGTTAACTATGGCTACACCTTC. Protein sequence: CSALYRAKVNYGYTF.

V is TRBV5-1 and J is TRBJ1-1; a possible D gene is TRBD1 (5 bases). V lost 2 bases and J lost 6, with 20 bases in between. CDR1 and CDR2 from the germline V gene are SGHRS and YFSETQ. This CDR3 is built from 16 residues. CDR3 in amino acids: CASSLQSSQGRAEAFF. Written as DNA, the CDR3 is TGCGCCAGCAGCTTACAATCCTCCCAGGGCCGTGCTGAAGCTTTCTTT.

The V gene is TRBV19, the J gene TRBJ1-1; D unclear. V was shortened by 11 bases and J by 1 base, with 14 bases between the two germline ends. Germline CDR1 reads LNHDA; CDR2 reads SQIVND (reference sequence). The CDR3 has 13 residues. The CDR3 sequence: CASSVRSNTEAFF. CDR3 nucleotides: TGTGCCTCCTCGGTGCGGTCGAACACTGAAGCTTTCTTT.

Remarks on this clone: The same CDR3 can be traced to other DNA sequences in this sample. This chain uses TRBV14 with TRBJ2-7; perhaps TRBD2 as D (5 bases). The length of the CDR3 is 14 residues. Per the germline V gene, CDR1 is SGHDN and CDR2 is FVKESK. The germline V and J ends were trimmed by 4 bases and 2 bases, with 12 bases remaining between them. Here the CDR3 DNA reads TGTGCCAGCAGCCCGACCGGAGGTCCCTACGAGCAGTACTTC. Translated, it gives CASSPTGGPYEQYF. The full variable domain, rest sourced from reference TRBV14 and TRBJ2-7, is EAGVTQFPSHSVIEKGQTVTLRCDPISGHDNLYWYRRVMGKEIKFLLHFVKESKQDESGMPNNRFLAERTGGTYSTLKVQPAELEDSGVYFCASSPTGGPYEQYFGPGTRLTVT.

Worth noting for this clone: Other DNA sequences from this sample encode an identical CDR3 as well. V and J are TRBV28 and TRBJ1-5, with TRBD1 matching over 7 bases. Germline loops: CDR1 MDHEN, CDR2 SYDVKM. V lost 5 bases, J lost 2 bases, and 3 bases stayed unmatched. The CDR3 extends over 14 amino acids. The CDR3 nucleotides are TGTGCCAGCAGTCCCGGACAGGGCAATCAGCCCCAGCATTTT. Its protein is CASSPGQGNQPQHF.

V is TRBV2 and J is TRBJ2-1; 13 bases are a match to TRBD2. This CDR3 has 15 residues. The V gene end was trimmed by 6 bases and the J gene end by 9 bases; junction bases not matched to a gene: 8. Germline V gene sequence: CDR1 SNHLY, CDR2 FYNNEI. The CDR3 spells CASSSTSGRALEQFF. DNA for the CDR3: TGTGCCAGCAGCAGTACTAGCGGGAGGGCCCTTGAGCAGTTCTTC.

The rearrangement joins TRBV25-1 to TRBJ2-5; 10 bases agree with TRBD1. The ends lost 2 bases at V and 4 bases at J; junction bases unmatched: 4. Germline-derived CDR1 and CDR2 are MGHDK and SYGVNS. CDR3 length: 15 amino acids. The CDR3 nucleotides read TGTGCCAGCAGTGAAGGACAGGGGGGATCAGAGACCCAGTACTTC. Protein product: CASSEGQGGSETQYF.

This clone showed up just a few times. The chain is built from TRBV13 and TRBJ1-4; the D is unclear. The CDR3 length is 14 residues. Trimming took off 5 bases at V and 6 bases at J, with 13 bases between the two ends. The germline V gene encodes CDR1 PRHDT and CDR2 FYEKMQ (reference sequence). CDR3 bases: TGTGCCAGCAGCCCCCCGGGATTCCATGAAAAACTGTTTTTT. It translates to CASSPPGFHEKLFF.